This record concerns one T cell receptor beta chain sequence. The data stem from a study of blood T cell repertoires in COVID-19. On the study more broadly: Researchers got acute and convalescent COVID-19 samples from the United States, Italy and Spain.

Original processing notes: Scientists estimated how many nucleated cells there were by amplifying reference gene primers. Sequencing used immunoSEQ multiplex PCR; TCRdb keeps in-frame clones, though not all of them. V and J calls and clone size are as listed in that table; D and trimming were resolved from the DNA. The table lists 200,000 to 300,000 clones, approximately 86% of them singletons, with 5.5% in the top ten. From germline, CDR1 is SQVTM and CDR2 ANQGSEA. This CDR3 is 16 amino acids long. The V and J ends lost 6 bases and 4 bases, in that order; junction bases with no gene match: 6. Sequences were obtained from peripheral blood. This rearrangement joins TRBV29-1 to TRBJ2-2; 15 bases are shared with TRBD2. The receptor comes from a human donor in a cohort sampled during active COVID-19. Here the CDR3 DNA reads TGCAGCGTCCATAGGACTAGCGGGGGGGTCACCGGGGAGCTGTTTTTT. Protein: CSVHRTSGGVTGELFF.